The clone carrying this TCR beta chain was seen a single time. Antigen specificity is unknown. The length of the CDR3 is 16 residues. The germline V gene has CDR1 SGHTA and CDR2 FQGNSA. V shed 5 bases and J 4 bases; nucleotides not matched to a gene: 8. Assay: immunoSEQ multiplex PCR; the TCRdb copy retains only in-frame clones and omits some. The sample records tens of thousands of clones, about 87% being singletons. Healthy donors had no documented immune events, such as infections, while sampled. These data come from a study of identifying expanded T cells in peripheral blood. The study, taken as a whole, reports: Approximately two-week clone count variance significantly increased as total template count grew. About 1.2 clones differed between technical replicates, versus around 15 and 19 over time.

The source material was blood. The clonotype comes from a person aged 18-69 years in good health. The rearrangement uses TRBV7-2 and TRBJ2-3, with TRBD2 identical over 11 bases. The CDR3 nucleotides read TGTGCCAGCAGCGGATATAGCGGGAGGGCCCCAGATACGCAGTATTTT. This codes for CASSGYSGRAPDTQYF.